This TCR beta chain was recovered during a study of human T cells and chemical hapten exposure. Study-level background: Diphenylcyclopropenone was applied weekly to patients' scalps across the approximately 25-week study. Predominantly women, the patients had alopecia areata, totalis or universalis.

Via MiXCR, TCRdb re-called the RACE reads, giving one row per CDR3 protein. The repertoire holds 75,000 to 90,000 distinct CDR3 sequences, with 9% to 12% as singletons. The CDR3 has 11 amino acids. Germline V gene sequence: CDR1 SQVTM, CDR2 ANQGSEA. Unmatched junction bases numbered 6, after V lost 5 bases and J lost 10 bases. General study results and limits: Expanded TCRs clustered into significantly more large CDR3 similarity groups than controls, the analysis revealed.

This clonotype was seen at least ten times. What it binds is not known. The time point was: patch test 1, 2 weeks after DPC sensitization. Treatment of the sample: therapeutic diphenylcyclopropenone sensitization with weekly scalp DPC. The total RNA was obtained from whole blood that was not fractionated. The TCR comes from a woman aged 45-59 years with alopecia areata. Some clones in this sample may be carry-over from other donors' samples. This specimen was whole blood, taken in connection with sensitization to the hapten diphenylcyclopropenone (DPC). The J gene is TRBJ2-7, the V gene TRBV29-1; 9 bases match TRBD1. The CDR3 DNA reads as TGCAGCGTTCTTAACAGGGGGCGACAGTACTTC. Residues: CSVLNRGRQYF.